This TCR beta chain was identified in a study of CD8 T cells in ankylosing spondylitis. Study-level findings and limits: Prior work had noted some motif variants in reactive arthritis blood and synovial fluid.

MiXCR, applied by TCRdb to the 5' RACE reads, yields one record per CDR3 protein. The sample yields under 250,000 distinct CDR3 sequences, roughly 32% seen once. CDR1 is DFQATT and CDR2 is SNEGSKA in the germline V gene (reference sequence). V dropped 0 bases and J dropped 1 base, with 7 bases sitting between them. The CDR3 loop spans 14 amino acids. This clonotype was seen a few times. The target antigen is unknown. The source of this sequence is a male donor with ankylosing spondylitis or in good health (not recorded which). The rearrangement uses TRBV20-1 and TRBJ2-4, with D tentatively TRBD2 (5 bases). The sequencing input was blood, either unsorted or a sorted T cell fraction (not recorded which). The DNA for the CDR3 is TGCAGTGCTAGAGATAGGGAGGCCAAAAACATTCAGTACTTC. Translation: CSARDREAKNIQYF.